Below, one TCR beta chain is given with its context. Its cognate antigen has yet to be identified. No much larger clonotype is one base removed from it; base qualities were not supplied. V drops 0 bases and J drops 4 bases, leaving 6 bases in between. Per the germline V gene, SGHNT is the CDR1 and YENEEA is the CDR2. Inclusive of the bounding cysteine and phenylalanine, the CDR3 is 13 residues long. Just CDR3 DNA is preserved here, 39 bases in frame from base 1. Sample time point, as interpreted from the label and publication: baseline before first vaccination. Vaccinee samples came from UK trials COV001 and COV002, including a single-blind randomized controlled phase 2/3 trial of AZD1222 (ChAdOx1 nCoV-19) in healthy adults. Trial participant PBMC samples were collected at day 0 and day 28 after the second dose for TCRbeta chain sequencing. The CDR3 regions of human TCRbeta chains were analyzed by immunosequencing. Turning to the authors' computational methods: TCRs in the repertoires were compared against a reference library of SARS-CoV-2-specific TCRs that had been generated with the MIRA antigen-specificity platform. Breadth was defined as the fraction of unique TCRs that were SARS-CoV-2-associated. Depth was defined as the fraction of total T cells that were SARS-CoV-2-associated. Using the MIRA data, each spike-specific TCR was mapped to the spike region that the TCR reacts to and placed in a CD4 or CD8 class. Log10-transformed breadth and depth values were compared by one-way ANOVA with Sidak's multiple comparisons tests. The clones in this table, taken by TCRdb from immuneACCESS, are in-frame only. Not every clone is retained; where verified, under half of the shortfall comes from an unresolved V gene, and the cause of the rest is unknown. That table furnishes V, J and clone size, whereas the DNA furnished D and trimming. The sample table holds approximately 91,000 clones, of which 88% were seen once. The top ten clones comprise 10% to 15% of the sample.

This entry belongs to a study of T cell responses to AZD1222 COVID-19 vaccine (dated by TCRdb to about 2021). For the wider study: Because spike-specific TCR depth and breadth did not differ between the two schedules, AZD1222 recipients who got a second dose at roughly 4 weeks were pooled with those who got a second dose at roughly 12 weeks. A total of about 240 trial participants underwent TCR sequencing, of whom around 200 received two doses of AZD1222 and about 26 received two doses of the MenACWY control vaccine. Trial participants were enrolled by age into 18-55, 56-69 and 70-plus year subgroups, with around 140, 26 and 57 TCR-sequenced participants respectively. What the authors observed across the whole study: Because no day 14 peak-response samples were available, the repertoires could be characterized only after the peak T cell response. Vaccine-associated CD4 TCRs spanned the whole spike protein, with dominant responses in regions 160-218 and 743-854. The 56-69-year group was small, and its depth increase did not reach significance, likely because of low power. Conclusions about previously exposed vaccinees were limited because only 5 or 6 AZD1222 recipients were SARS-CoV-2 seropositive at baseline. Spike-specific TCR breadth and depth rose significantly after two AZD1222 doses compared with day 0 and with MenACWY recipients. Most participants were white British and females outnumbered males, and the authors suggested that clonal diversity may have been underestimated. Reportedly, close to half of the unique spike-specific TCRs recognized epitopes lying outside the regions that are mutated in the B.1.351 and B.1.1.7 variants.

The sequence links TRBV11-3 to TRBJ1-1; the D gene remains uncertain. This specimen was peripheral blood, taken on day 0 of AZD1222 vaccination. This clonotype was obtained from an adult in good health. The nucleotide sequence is TGTGCCAGCAGCTTAGAACCGCTCACTGAAGCTTTCTTT. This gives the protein CASSLEPLTEAFF.